The 5 T cell receptor beta chains below all came from one sample that was sequenced in a study of T cell clonotyping in hematopoietic cell transplantation (dated by TCRdb to the early 2020s). Receptor amplification or capture employed the immunoSEQ multiplex PCR assay. Not all clones reach the TCRdb copy of this immuneACCESS table, which keeps in-frame sequences only. Checked studies attribute under half of the gap to unresolved V genes and leave the rest unexplained. This sample holds about 44,000 clones; around 94% were observed only once. The top ten clones comprise roughly 0.82% of the sample. Sequencing used peripheral blood mononuclear cells. The receptors here all came from a woman between 50 and 59 years old in good health. Some clones in this sample may be carry-over from other donors' samples.

This clone has just one count. The chain employs TRBV4-3 and TRBJ2-1, with 11 bases that match TRBD2. Trimming removed 0 bases from V and 10 bases from J; junction bases left unmatched: 11. The CDR3 contains 17 residues. The germline gives CDR1 LGHNA, CDR2 YSLEER. CDR3 region: CASSQDRIAGGPWEQFF. Written as DNA, the CDR3 is TGCGCCAGCAGCCAAGATAGAATAGCGGGGGGGCCATGGGAGCAGTTCTTC.

The V and J genes are TRBV7-2 and TRBJ1-1; unclear D gene. Trimming removed 1 base from V and 1 base from J, with 10 bases in between. The length of the CDR3 is 15 residues. CDR1 is SGHTA, CDR2 FQGNSA, per germline. CDR3 loop: CASSLDGGENTEAFF. DNA of the CDR3: TGTGCCAGCAGCTTAGATGGCGGGGAGAACACTGAAGCTTTCTTT.

The chain links TRBV4-1 to TRBJ2-3; 10 bases are shared with TRBD2. In germline, CDR1 is MGHRA, CDR2 YSYEKL. The CDR3 consists of 16 residues. Trimming removed 5 bases from V and 4 bases from J; junction bases left unmatched: 9. CDR3: CASSVGGSGGSDTQYF. The CDR3 DNA reads as TGCGCCAGCAGCGTAGGGGGTAGCGGGGGGTCAGATACGCAGTATTTT.

This chain links TRBV4-1 with TRBJ2-2; 13 bases align to TRBD2. Trimming took 0 bases from V and 6 from J; bases not matched to a gene: 7. This CDR3 is built from 18 residues. Germline V gene sequence: CDR1 MGHRA, CDR2 YSYEKL. The CDR3 loop reads CASSQDRRGLAGAGELFF. CDR3 bases: TGCGCCAGCAGCCAAGATCGCCGCGGACTAGCGGGGGCCGGGGAGCTGTTTTTT.

The chain has TRBV7-3 and TRBJ2-2; D perhaps matches TRBD1 (5 bases). The CDR3 is 15 residues long. Germline CDR1 is SGHTA and CDR2 is FQGTGA. The V end lost 5 bases, the J end lost 5 bases, and 15 bases lay between the germline ends. The CDR3 is CASSREGHRTGELFF. The DNA of the CDR3 is TGTGCCAGCAGCCGTGAAGGACATCGGACCGGGGAGCTGTTTTTT.